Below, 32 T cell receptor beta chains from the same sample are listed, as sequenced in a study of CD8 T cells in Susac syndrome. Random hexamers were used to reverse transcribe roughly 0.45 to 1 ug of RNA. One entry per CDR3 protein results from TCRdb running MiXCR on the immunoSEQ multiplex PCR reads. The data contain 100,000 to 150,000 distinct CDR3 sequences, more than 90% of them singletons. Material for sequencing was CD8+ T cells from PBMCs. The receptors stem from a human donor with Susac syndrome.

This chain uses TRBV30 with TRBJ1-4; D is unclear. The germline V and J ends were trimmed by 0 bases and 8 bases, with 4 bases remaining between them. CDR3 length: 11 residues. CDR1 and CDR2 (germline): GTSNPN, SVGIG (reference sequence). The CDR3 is CAWSVSEKLFF. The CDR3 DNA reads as TGTGCCTGGAGTGTTAGCGAAAAACTGTTTTTT.

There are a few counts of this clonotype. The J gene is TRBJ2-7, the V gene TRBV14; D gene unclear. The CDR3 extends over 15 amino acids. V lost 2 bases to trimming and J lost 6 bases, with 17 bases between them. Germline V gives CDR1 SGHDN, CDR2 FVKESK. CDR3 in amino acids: CASSQTWFPNIEQYF. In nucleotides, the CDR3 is TGTGCCAGCAGCCAAACCTGGTTCCCGAATATCGAGCAGTACTTC. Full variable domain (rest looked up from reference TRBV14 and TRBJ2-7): EAGVTQFPSHSVIEKGQTVTLRCDPISGHDNLYWYRRVMGKEIKFLLHFVKESKQDESGMPNNRFLAERTGGTYSTLKVQPAELEDSGVYFCASSQTWFPNIEQYFGPGTRLTVT.

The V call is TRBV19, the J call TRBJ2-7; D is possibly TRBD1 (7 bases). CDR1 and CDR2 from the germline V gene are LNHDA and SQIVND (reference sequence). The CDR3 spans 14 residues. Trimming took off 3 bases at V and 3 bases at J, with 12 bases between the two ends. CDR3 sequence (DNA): TGTGCCAGTAGTATGGGGGGACAGCGCTACGAGCAGTACTTC. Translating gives CASSMGGQRYEQYF.

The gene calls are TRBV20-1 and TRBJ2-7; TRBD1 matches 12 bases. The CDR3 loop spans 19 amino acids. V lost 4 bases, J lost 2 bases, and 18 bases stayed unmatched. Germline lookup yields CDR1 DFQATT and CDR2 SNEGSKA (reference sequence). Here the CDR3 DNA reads TGCAGTGCTACAGCGGGTGGGACAGGGGGCCTCCGTTCGACCTACGAGCAGTACTTC. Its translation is CSATAGGTGGLRSTYEQYF.

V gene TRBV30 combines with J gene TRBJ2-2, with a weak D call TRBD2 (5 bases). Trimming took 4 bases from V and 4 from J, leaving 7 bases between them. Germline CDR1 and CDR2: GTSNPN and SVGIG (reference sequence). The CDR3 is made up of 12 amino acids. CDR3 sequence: CAWNSVTGELFF. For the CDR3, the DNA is TGTGCCTGGAATAGCGTCACCGGGGAGCTGTTTTTT.

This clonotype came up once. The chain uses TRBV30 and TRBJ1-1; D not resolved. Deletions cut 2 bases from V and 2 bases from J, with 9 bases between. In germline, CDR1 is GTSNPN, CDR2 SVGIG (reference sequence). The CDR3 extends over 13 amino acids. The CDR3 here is CAWSLGINTEAFF. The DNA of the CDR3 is TGTGCCTGGAGTCTGGGGATCAACACTGAAGCTTTCTTT.

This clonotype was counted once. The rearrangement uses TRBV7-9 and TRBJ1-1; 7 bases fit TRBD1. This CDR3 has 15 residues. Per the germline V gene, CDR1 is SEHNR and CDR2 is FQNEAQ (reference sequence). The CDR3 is CVIRPGTVINTEAFF. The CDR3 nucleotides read TGTGTCATAAGGCCTGGGACAGTTATAAACACTGAAGCTTTCTTT. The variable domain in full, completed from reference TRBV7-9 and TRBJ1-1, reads DTGVSQNPRHKITKRGQNVTFRCDPISEHNRLYWYRQTLGQGPEFLTYFQNEAQLEKSRLLSDRFSAERPKGSFSTLEIQRTEQGDSAMYLCVIRPGTVINTEAFFGQGTRLTVV.

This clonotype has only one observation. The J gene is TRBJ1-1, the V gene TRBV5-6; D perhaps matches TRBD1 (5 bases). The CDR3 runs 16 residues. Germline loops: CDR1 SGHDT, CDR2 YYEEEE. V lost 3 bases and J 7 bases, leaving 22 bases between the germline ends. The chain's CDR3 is CASSSAPLGGVNEAFF. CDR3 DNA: TGTGCCAGCAGCTCAGCCCCCCTCGGGGGAGTCAATGAAGCTTTCTTT.

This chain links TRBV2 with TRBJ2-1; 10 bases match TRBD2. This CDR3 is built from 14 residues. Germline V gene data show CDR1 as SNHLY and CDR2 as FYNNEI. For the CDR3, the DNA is TGTGCTCGAGAGCATAGCGGGAGGAACTATGAGCAGTTCTTC. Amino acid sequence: CAREHSGRNYEQFF.

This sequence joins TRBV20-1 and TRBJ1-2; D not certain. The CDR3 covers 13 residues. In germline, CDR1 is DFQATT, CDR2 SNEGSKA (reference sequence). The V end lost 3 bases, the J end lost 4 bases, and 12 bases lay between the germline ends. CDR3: CSASAPESYGYTF. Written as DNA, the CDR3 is TGCAGTGCTAGCGCCCCGGAGAGCTATGGCTACACCTTC.

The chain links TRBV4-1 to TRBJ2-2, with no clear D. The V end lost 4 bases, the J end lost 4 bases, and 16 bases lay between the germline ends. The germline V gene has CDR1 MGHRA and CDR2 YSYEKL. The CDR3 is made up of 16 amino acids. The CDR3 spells CASSLIGSVSTGELFF. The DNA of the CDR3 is TGCGCCAGCAGCCTAATCGGTTCAGTGAGCACCGGGGAGCTGTTTTTT.

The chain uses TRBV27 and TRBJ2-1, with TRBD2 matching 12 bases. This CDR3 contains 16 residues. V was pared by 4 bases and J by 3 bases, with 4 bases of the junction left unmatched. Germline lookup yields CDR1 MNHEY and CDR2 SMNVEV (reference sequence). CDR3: CASSSGTSGYYNEQFF. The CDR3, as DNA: TGTGCCAGCAGTTCCGGGACTAGCGGGTACTACAATGAGCAGTTCTTC.

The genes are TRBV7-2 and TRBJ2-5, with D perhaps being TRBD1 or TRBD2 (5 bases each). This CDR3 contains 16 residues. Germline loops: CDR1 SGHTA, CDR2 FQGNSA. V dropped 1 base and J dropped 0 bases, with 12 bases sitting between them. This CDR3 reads CASSLVTGTYQETQYF. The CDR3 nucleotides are TGTGCCAGCAGCTTAGTCACGGGGACGTACCAAGAGACCCAGTACTTC.

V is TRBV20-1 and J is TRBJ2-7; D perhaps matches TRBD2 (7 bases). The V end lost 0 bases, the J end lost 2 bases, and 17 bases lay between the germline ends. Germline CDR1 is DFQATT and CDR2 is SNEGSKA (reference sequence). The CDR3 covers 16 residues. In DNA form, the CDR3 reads TGCAGTGCTAGAGATGAGGGGGGGGATTGGGCCTACGAGCAGTACTTC. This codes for CSARDEGGDWAYEQYF.

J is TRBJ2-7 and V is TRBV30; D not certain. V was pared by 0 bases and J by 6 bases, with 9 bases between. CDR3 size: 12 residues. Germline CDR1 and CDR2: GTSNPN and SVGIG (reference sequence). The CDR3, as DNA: TGTGCCTGGAGTGTAGTAGGCTTCGAGCAGTACTTC. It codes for CAWSVVGFEQYF.

CDR3 in amino acids: CASSYQRGAGELFF. The DNA for the CDR3 is TGTGCCAGCAGCTACCAGCGAGGGGCCGGGGAGCTGTTTTTT. The chain carries TRBV9 and TRBJ2-2, with D perhaps assigned TRBD1 or TRBD2 (5 bases each). Germline V gene lookup returns CDR1 SGDLS and CDR2 YYNGEE. V was shortened by 4 bases and J by 6 bases, with 13 bases between the two germline ends. This CDR3 comprises 14 residues.

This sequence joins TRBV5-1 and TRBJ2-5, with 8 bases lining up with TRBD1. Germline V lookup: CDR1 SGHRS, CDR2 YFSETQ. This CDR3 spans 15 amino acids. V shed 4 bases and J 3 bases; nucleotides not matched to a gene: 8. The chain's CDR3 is CASSAGGATKETQYF. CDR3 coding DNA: TGCGCCAGCAGCGCAGGGGGCGCAACGAAAGAGACCCAGTACTTC.

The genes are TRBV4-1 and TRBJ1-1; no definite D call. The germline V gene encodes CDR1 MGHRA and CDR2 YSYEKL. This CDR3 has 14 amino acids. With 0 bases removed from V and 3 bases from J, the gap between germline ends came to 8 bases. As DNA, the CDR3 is TGCGCCAGCAGCCAAGATCCAGGCTACACTGAAGCTTTCTTT. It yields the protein CASSQDPGYTEAFF.

The CDR3 sequence is CASSLETGTNTEAFF. CDR3 in DNA: TGTGCCAGCAGCTTAGAGACAGGGACGAACACTGAAGCTTTCTTT. The rearrangement links TRBV7-9 to TRBJ1-1; 7 bases line up with TRBD1. CDR1 is SEHNR, CDR2 FQNEAQ, per germline (reference sequence). Trimming took 1 base from V and 1 from J; bases not matched to a gene: 3. The CDR3 is 15 amino acids.

The CDR3 DNA reads TGTGCCAGTACAGACGGACCCCGTAACTATGGCTACACCTTC. Amino acids: CASTDGPRNYGYTF. The chain employs TRBV19 and TRBJ1-2; D gene uncertain. The V gene lost 7 bases and the J gene lost 1 base, with 13 bases spanning the gap. Looked up from germline, CDR1 is LNHDA and CDR2 is SQIVND (reference sequence). The CDR3 has 14 residues.

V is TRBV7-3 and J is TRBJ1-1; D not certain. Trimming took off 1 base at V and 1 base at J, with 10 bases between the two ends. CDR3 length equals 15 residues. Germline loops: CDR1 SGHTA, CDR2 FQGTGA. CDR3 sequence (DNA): TGTGCCAGCAGCTTAAACGCACAGCCGAACACTGAAGCTTTCTTT. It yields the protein CASSLNAQPNTEAFF.

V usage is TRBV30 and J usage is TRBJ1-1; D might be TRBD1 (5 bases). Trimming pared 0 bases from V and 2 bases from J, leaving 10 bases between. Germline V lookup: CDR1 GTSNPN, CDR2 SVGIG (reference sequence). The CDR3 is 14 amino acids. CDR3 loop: CAWSVGTGNTEAFF. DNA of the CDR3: TGTGCCTGGAGTGTGGGTACAGGAAACACTGAAGCTTTCTTT. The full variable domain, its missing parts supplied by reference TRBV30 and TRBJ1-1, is SQTIHQWPATLVQPVGSPLSLECTVEGTSNPNLYWYRQAAGRGLQLLFYSVGIGQISSEVPQNLSASRPQDRQFILSSKKLLLSDSGFYLCAWSVGTGNTEAFFGQGTRLTVV.

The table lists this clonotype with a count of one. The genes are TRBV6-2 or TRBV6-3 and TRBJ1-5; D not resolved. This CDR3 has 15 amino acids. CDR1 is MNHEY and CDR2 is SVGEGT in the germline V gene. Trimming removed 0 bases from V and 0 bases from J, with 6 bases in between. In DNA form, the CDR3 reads TGTGCCAGCAGTTACTCGGATGATAGCAATCAGCCCCAGCATTTT. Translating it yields CASSYSDDSNQPQHF.

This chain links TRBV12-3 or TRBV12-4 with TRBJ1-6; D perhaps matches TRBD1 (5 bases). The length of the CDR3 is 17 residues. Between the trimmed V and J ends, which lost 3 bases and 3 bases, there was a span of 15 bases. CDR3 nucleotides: TGTGCCAGCAGTTTGGCGGTCAGGGAAGGCTATAATTCACCCCTCCACTTT. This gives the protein CASSLAVREGYNSPLHF.

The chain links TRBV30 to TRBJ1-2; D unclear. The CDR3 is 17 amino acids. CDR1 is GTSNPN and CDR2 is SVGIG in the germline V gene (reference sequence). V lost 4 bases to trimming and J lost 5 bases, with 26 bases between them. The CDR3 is CAWNDGGTSQQYYGYTF. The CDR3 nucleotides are TGTGCCTGGAACGATGGAGGAACGTCCCAACAGTATTATGGCTACACCTTC.

Written as DNA, the CDR3 is TGTGCCAGCAGTTCCCTCAGGGTAAAGAACACTGAAGCTTTCTTT. It specifies CASSSLRVKNTEAFF. J is TRBJ1-1 and V is TRBV12-3 or TRBV12-4, with D maybe TRBD1 (5 bases). This CDR3 spans 15 amino acids. V shed 4 bases and J shed 1 base, with 13 bases lying between them.

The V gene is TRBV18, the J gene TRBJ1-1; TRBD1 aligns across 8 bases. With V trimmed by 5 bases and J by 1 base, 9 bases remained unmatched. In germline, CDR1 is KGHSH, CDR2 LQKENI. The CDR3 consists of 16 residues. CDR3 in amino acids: CASSTRQGSTNTEAFF. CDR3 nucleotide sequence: TGTGCCAGCTCAACCAGACAGGGGAGTACGAACACTGAAGCTTTCTTT.

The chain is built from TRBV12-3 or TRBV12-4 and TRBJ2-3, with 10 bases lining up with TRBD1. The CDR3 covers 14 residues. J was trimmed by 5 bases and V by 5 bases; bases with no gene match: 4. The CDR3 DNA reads TGTGCCAGCAGTAAGACAGGGGGCGGAGATACGCAGTATTTT. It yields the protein CASSKTGGGDTQYF.

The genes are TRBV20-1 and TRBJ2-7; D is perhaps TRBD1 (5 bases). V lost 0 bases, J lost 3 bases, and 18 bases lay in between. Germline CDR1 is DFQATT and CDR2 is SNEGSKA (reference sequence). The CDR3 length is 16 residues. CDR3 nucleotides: TGCAGTGCTAGAGATCTTATGGCTTCTAGGGGCTACGAGCAGTACTTC. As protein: CSARDLMASRGYEQYF.

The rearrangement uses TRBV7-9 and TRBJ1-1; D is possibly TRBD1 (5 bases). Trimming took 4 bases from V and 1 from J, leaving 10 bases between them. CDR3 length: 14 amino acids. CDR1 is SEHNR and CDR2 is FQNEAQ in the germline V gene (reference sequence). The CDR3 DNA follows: TGTGCCAGCAGCTCGGGGGGGTCGAACACTGAAGCTTTCTTT. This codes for CASSSGGSNTEAFF.

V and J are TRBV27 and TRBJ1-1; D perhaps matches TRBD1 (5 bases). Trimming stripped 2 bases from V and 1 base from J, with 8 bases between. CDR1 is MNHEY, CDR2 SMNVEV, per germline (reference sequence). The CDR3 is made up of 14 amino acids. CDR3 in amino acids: CASSLAGTNTEAFF. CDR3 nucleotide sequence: TGTGCCAGCAGTTTAGCGGGGACGAACACTGAAGCTTTCTTT.

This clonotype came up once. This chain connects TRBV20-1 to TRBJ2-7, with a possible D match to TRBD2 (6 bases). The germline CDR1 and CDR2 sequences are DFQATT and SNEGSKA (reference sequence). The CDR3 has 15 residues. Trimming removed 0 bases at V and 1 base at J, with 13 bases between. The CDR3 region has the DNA TGCAGTGCTAGAGATGGGGAGCGGGCGTCCTACGAGCAGTACTTC. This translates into CSARDGERASYEQYF.